This TCR beta chain originates from a study of shared T cell receptors in the human thymus. Germline CDR1 and CDR2: SGHDT and YYEEEE. V shed 0 bases and J 6 bases; nucleotides not matched to a gene: 2. The CDR3 consists of 15 residues. TCRdb's table, derived via immunoSEQ multiplex PCR, lists solely in-frame clones and lacks some. This sample has 550,000 to 800,000 clones, with approximately 85% found just once. These data also featured in a second study, about human thymus T cells. That study adds: The sample donors, healthy Finnish infants, were having corrective surgery for congenital heart defects. The thymus tissue came from resections taken during corrective heart surgery. Thymic repertoires from unrelated individuals overlapped highly, related research reported.

The sample taken for sequencing was thymocytes. The source of this sequence is a girl less than two years old with a congenital heart defect. V and J are TRBV5-6 and TRBJ1-5; 11 bases align to TRBD1. CDR3: CASSLAGQGGQPQHF. CDR3 coding DNA: TGTGCCAGCAGCTTGGCGGGACAGGGGGGTCAGCCCCAGCATTTT.